These 8 T cell receptor beta chains share one sample of origin, sequenced in a study of blood T cell repertoires in COVID-19 (dated by TCRdb to the early 2020s). Libraries came from the immunoSEQ multiplex PCR assay. Drawn from immuneACCESS, this table holds only the in-frame rearrangements with V and J called that TCRdb kept. Clones are partly lost; checked studies trace under half to an unresolved V gene and leave the rest unexplained. This sample has 71,000 or so clones in its table, and 82% of those were observed once. 8.5% to 14% of the sample comes from the top ten. Sample: peripheral blood. All receptors come from a man aged 50 to 59 with acute or convalescent COVID-19.

This chain links TRBV15 with TRBJ2-1; 9 positions agree with TRBD2. Germline values: CDR1 LNHNV, CDR2 YYDKDF (reference sequence). There are 14 residues in the CDR3. The V segment lost 1 base and the J segment 8 bases; nucleotides outside the gene matches: 3. This CDR3 reads CATSRVSGSDEQFF. In nucleotides, the CDR3 is TGTGCCACCAGCAGAGTTAGCGGGAGTGATGAGCAGTTCTTC.

This chain links TRBV6-2 or TRBV6-3 with TRBJ1-1; 10 positions match TRBD1. V lost 2 bases, J lost 8 bases, and 8 bases stayed unmatched. Per germline, CDR1 MNHEY and CDR2 SVGEGT. This CDR3 contains 15 residues. The CDR3 DNA follows: TGTGCCAGCAGTTACCTTCGACAGGGGGCGCGGGAAGCTTTCTTT. This sequence encodes CASSYLRQGAREAFF.

The rearrangement uses TRBV7-9 and TRBJ2-7; 8 nucleotides agree with TRBD2. Germline V CDR1 and CDR2: SEHNR, FQNEAQ (reference sequence). The CDR3 runs to 15 residues. V lost 2 bases to trimming and J lost 0 bases; unmatched junction nucleotides: 3. The CDR3 loop reads CASSLSSGISYEQYF. The CDR3 nucleotides are TGTGCCAGCAGCTTAAGTAGCGGGATCTCCTACGAGCAGTACTTC.

The chain links TRBV13 to TRBJ2-7; TRBD2 aligns across 9 bases. J was trimmed by 2 bases and V by 5 bases; bases with no gene match: 7. The CDR3 is 15 amino acids. CDR1 and CDR2 from the germline V gene are PRHDT and FYEKMQ (reference sequence). CDR3 sequence: CASSLGLANPYEQYF. The CDR3 DNA follows: TGTGCCAGCAGCCTCGGACTAGCGAATCCCTACGAGCAGTACTTC.

The chain is built from TRBV3-1 (or the pseudogene TRBV3-2) and TRBJ1-4, with TRBD1 identical over 7 bases. Germline loops: CDR1 LGHDT, CDR2 YNNKEL (reference sequence). V was pared by 8 bases and J by 5 bases, with 5 bases of the junction left unmatched. CDR3 length equals 13 residues. CDR3 nucleotide sequence: TGTGCCAGCCAGGGGGGTGAGAATGAAAAACTGTTTTTT. This sequence encodes CASQGGENEKLFF.

CDR3 protein: CASTLTGHTEAFF. The CDR3 DNA reads as TGTGCCAGCACTCTGACAGGACACACTGAAGCTTTCTTT. This rearrangement joins TRBV6-5 to TRBJ1-1, with a weak D call TRBD1 (6 bases). V was clipped by 7 bases and J by 3 bases, with 12 bases between them. The germline V gene encodes CDR1 MNHEY and CDR2 SVGAGI. This CDR3 spans 13 amino acids.

The rearrangement links TRBV7-9 to TRBJ2-7; 8 positions match TRBD2. V lost 4 bases and J lost 0; bases outside the gene matches: 11. The V gene's germline CDR1 is SEHNR and CDR2 FQNEAQ (reference sequence). This CDR3 comprises 17 residues. The CDR3 nucleotides read TGTGCCAGCAGCTCGGAGGGGCTAGCGGGCGACTCCTACGAGCAGTACTTC. Translating it yields CASSSEGLAGDSYEQYF.

J is TRBJ2-1 and V is TRBV28; 7 bases line up with TRBD2. After removal of 4 bases from V and 10 bases from J, the junction contained 10 bases not matched to a gene. From germline, CDR1 is MDHEN and CDR2 SYDVKM. The CDR3 has 14 residues. This CDR3 is CASSSRDYLGEQFF. Here the CDR3 DNA reads TGTGCCAGCAGTTCCCGGGACTACCTAGGGGAGCAGTTCTTC.